The clone carrying this T cell receptor beta chain has more than one count but fewer than ten. As yet, its antigen is unknown. Stated time point: week 35, safety follow-up. The study gave 300 ug of mutant IDH1 20-mer peptide per vaccine dose, with topical imiquimod. Eight vaccine injections were given to patients in weeks 1, 3, 5, 7, 11, 15, 19 and 23. The data belong to a study of a mutant IDH1 vaccine in newly diagnosed glioma. The wider study: The initiation of vaccination occurred 4-6 weeks after radiotherapy alone, or with temozolomide cycles. Patients arrived already treated with radiotherapy, temozolomide, or both, most having had both. V12 occurred at week 35 and V13 at week 47.

The length of the CDR3 is 15 residues. Unmatched junction bases numbered 9, after V lost 10 bases and J lost 1 base. CDR1 is MNHNS, CDR2 SASEGT, per germline. Assay used: immunoSEQ multiplex PCR; TCRdb lists only in-frame clones, some missing. The sample holds about 32,000 clones, about four fifths seen once. The receptor was derived from a woman under 30 with glioma. Source: PBMCs, taken from a glioma patient whose treatment included an IDH1 peptide vaccine. The chain combines TRBV6-1 with TRBJ1-5; 8 bases match TRBD1. This chain's CDR3 is CATRKQGESNQPQHF. DNA of the CDR3: TGTGCCACCAGAAAACAGGGGGAAAGCAATCAGCCCCAGCATTTT.